Listed here are 21 T cell receptor beta chains from one sample, sequenced in a study of cytomegalovirus exposure and HLA in healthy donors. PCR employed 60 Vbeta and 13 Jbeta primers. Some clones are missing from TCRdb's copy, which holds only in-frame ones; the method was immunoSEQ multiplex PCR. Among about 98,000 clones listed, around 68% were seen once. Input material: PBMCs. Source of these receptors: a man aged 50-59 years in good health and CMV-seronegative.

This clone was found a few times. The chain combines TRBV9 with TRBJ2-3, with a possible D match to TRBD2 (5 bases). The CDR3 consists of 18 residues. The V and J ends lost 0 bases and 0 bases respectively, with 17 bases between them. Germline CDR1 SGDLS, CDR2 YYNGEE. The CDR3 loop reads CASSVAVRLLISTDTQYF. The CDR3, as DNA: TGTGCCAGCAGCGTAGCTGTTCGACTACTGATTAGCACAGATACGCAGTATTTT.

This clone has more than one count but fewer than ten. The rearrangement links TRBV6-6 to TRBJ2-2, with no clear D. The CDR3 sequence is 12 residues long. Germline CDR1 reads MNHNY; CDR2 reads SVGAGI (reference sequence). V was clipped by 7 bases and J by 3 bases, with 6 bases between them. CDR3 nucleotide sequence: TGTGCCAGCATTGAGTACACCGGGGAGCTGTTTTTT. Translation gives CASIEYTGELFF.

The V and J genes are TRBV5-1 and TRBJ2-7; D may be TRBD1 (5 bases). Germline V gene sequence: CDR1 SGHRS, CDR2 YFSETQ. The CDR3 is made up of 13 amino acids. V was pared by 7 bases and J by 1 base, with 12 bases between. The CDR3 coding sequence is TGCGCCAGCCGCACGGACACTTCCTACGAGCAGTACTTC. Its protein is CASRTDTSYEQYF.

This chain links TRBV5-1 with TRBJ1-2; D is unresolved. Germline V CDR1 and CDR2: SGHRS, YFSETQ. V was cut by 0 bases and J by 6 bases, with 18 bases left in between. This CDR3 has 16 amino acids. The CDR3 region has the DNA TGCGCCAGCAGCTTGGAGGAATTATCAGGTACCCATGGCTACACCTTC. Translating gives CASSLEELSGTHGYTF. Full variable domain (missing parts from reference TRBV5-1 and TRBJ1-2): KAGVTQTPRYLIKTRGQQVTLSCSPISGHRSVSWYQQTPGQGLQFLFEYFSETQRNKGNFPGRFSGRQFSNSRSEMNVSTLELGDSALYLCASSLEELSGTHGYTFGSGTRLTVV.

The rearrangement uses TRBV4-1 and TRBJ1-2; the match to TRBD1 covers 7 bases. The CDR3 has 15 amino acids. Germline loops: CDR1 MGHRA, CDR2 YSYEKL. The ends lost 1 base at V and 4 bases at J; junction bases unmatched: 6. The CDR3 loop reads CASSQGQTGIYGYTF. The CDR3 coding sequence is TGCGCCAGCAGCCAAGGGCAGACAGGGATCTATGGCTACACCTTC.

V is TRBV25-1 and J is TRBJ2-5; no definite D call. This CDR3 has 13 residues. With 5 bases removed from V and 4 bases from J, the gap between germline ends came to 11 bases. CDR1 is MGHDK, CDR2 SYGVNS, per germline. The CDR3 nucleotides read TGTGCCAGCAGTAGCTCCCCCCGAGAGACCCAGTACTTC. It yields the protein CASSSSPRETQYF.

The chain uses TRBV5-1 and TRBJ2-5, with 13 bases that match TRBD2. The J call is in doubt because the DNA end fits TRBJ2-7 better. Looked up from germline, CDR1 is SGHRS and CDR2 is YFSETQ. The CDR3 is 17 residues long. CDR3 residues: CASSPHPGTSGTYEQYF. CDR3 nucleotide sequence: TGCGCCAGCAGCCCGCACCCCGGGACTAGCGGGACCTACGAGCAGTACTTC.

The chain links TRBV18 to TRBJ2-2; D might be TRBD2 (6 bases). The V gene's germline CDR1 is KGHSH and CDR2 LQKENI. V gave up 0 bases and J gave up 7 bases, with 15 bases separating them. CDR3 size: 16 residues. The CDR3 protein is CASSPPGSSYGGELFF. As DNA, the CDR3 is TGTGCCAGCTCACCACCCGGGAGCTCTTACGGCGGGGAGCTGTTTTTT.

The chain uses TRBV6-1 and TRBJ2-2, with D possibly being TRBD2 (6 bases). The V and J ends lost 9 bases and 13 bases respectively, with 27 bases between them. This CDR3 comprises 15 residues. Germline V gives CDR1 MNHNS, CDR2 SASEGT. The CDR3 is CASELALLQRSGLFF. The CDR3 DNA is TGTGCCAGTGAGCTAGCGCTCCTTCAGCGTAGCGGGCTGTTTTTT.

V is TRBV13 and J is TRBJ1-1, with TRBD1 identical over 7 bases. Germline V gene lookup returns CDR1 PRHDT and CDR2 FYEKMQ (reference sequence). J gave up 1 base and V 5 bases, and 10 bases lay outside the gene matches. This CDR3 contains 16 residues. The CDR3 protein is CASSLKFGDRNTEAFF. CDR3 coding DNA: TGTGCCAGCAGCCTCAAATTCGGGGACAGGAACACTGAAGCTTTCTTT. Supplemented by reference TRBV13 and TRBJ1-1, the full variable domain reads AAGVIQSPRHLIKEKRETATLKCYPIPRHDTVYWYQQGPGQDPQFLISFYEKMQSDKGSIPDRFSAQQFSDYHSELNMSSLELGDSALYFCASSLKFGDRNTEAFFGQGTRLTVV.

This chain links TRBV6-5 with TRBJ1-1; maybe TRBD1 (6 bases). The CDR3 loop spans 14 amino acids. The germline CDR1 and CDR2 sequences are MNHEY and SVGAGI. The V and J ends lost 2 bases and 3 bases respectively, with 10 bases between them. CDR3 sequence (DNA): TGTGCCAGCAGTTACGGGGGCGAGGACACTGAAGCTTTCTTT. Its protein product is CASSYGGEDTEAFF.

The chain's CDR3 is CAISASQGATNEKLFF. The CDR3, as DNA: TGTGCCATCAGTGCCTCACAGGGGGCAACTAATGAAAAACTGTTTTTT. The gene calls are TRBV10-3 and TRBJ1-4, with 8 positions matching TRBD1. The germline V gene has CDR1 ENHRY and CDR2 SYGVKD. This CDR3 region has 16 residues. The V segment lost 4 bases and the J segment 0 bases; nucleotides outside the gene matches: 4.

This sequence joins TRBV9 and TRBJ2-7, with D possibly matching TRBD2 (5 bases). V dropped 0 bases and J dropped 1 base, with 11 bases sitting between them. The CDR3 runs to 15 residues. Germline V gene sequence: CDR1 SGDLS, CDR2 YYNGEE. In DNA, the CDR3 is TGTGCCAGCAGCGTAGCTACGGGGTTTTCCTACGAGCAGTACTTC. Encoded protein: CASSVATGFSYEQYF.

The sample holds a few counts of this clone. This chain connects TRBV6-1 to TRBJ1-1, with D hard to call. This CDR3 spans 13 amino acids. V was pared by 6 bases and J by 2 bases, with 10 bases between. Germline CDR1 MNHNS, CDR2 SASEGT. CDR3 nucleotide sequence: TGTGCCAGCAGCATGTCGGTTAACACTGAAGCTTTCTTT. Translation: CASSMSVNTEAFF.

The chain employs TRBV7-9 and TRBJ2-2; D is perhaps TRBD2 (5 bases). CDR1 is SEHNR, CDR2 FQNEAQ, per germline (reference sequence). The CDR3 runs to 16 residues. V dropped 5 bases and J dropped 6 bases, with 19 bases sitting between them. The CDR3 protein is CASSGRQGWESGELFF. CDR3 DNA sequence: TGTGCCAGCAGCGGCCGACAAGGTTGGGAGTCCGGGGAGCTGTTTTTT. The whole variable domain, remainder taken from reference TRBV7-9 and TRBJ2-2, is DTGVSQNPRHKITKRGQNVTFRCDPISEHNRLYWYRQTLGQGPEFLTYFQNEAQLEKSRLLSDRFSAERPKGSFSTLEIQRTEQGDSAMYLCASSGRQGWESGELFFGEGSRLTVL.

The chain joins TRBV9 to TRBJ1-1; D remains unclear. CDR1 SGDLS and CDR2 YYNGEE come from the germline V gene. The V end lost 0 bases, the J end lost 4 bases, and 19 bases lay between the germline ends. This CDR3 contains 17 residues. The CDR3: CASSVGGRVWKSTEAFF. CDR3 coding DNA: TGTGCCAGCAGCGTAGGTGGGCGGGTATGGAAGAGCACTGAAGCTTTCTTT.

The V gene is TRBV7-9, the J gene TRBJ2-5, with TRBD1 matching 11 bases. The J call is in doubt because the DNA end fits TRBJ2-7 better. This CDR3 comprises 14 residues. The V gene's germline CDR1 is SEHNR and CDR2 FQNEAQ (reference sequence). The CDR3 is CASRAGTGGYEQYF. The CDR3 region has the DNA TGTGCCAGCAGGGCCGGGACAGGGGGCTACGAGCAGTACTTC.

This clone was recorded a few times. The chain carries TRBV21-1 and TRBJ1-4; the D segment call TRBD1 is taken from the table without a DNA check. TRBV21-1 is marked as a pseudogene. The CDR3 consists of 17 residues. CDR3 loop: CASSGAIQTGEHEKLFF. CDR3 in DNA: TGTGCCAGCAGCGGAGCGATCCAGACAGGGGAGCATGAAAAACTGTTTTTT.

The chain joins TRBV23-1 to TRBJ2-1; weak D call: TRBD2 (6 bases). TRBV23-1 is classed as an ORF, of uncertain function. The V end lost 1 base, the J end lost 0 bases, and 19 bases lay between the germline ends. The CDR3 consists of 19 residues. CDR3 coding DNA: TGCGCCAGCAGTCAATGGGAGCAGGAGGGTTCGAGCTCCTACAATGAGCAGTTCTTC. It codes for CASSQWEQEGSSSYNEQFF.

The V gene is TRBV27, the J gene TRBJ2-3; 9 bases agree with TRBD2. V shed 5 bases and J 0 bases; nucleotides not matched to a gene: 3. This CDR3 comprises 15 residues. Per germline, CDR1 MNHEY and CDR2 SMNVEV (reference sequence). CDR3 nucleotides: TGTGCCAGCAGTCCGGGACTAGCTAGCACAGATACGCAGTATTTT. Translation: CASSPGLASTDTQYF.

The chain has TRBV10-3 and TRBJ2-1; 8 bases agree with TRBD2. Germline CDR1 reads ENHRY; CDR2 reads SYGVKD. The CDR3 is 18 amino acids. The ends lost 0 bases at V and 7 bases at J; junction bases unmatched: 14. CDR3 DNA: TGTGCCATCAGTGAGTCGTCGTCATACGGGGGGGAAAAAAATGAGCAGTTCTTC. This gives the protein CAISESSSYGGEKNEQFF.